A single sample gave rise to the 10 T cell receptor beta chains below, sequenced in a study of shared clonotypes between healthy human individuals. Repertoires were generated with immunoSEQ multiplex PCR, while TCRdb's copy carries only in-frame clones and drops some. This table has about a million clones, roughly 80% appearing once. Sequenced: memory CD4+ T cells from PBMCs. Subset: CD45RA-negative fraction. The receptors were gathered from a man aged 18 to 30 in good health. Some clones in this sample may be carry-over from other donors' samples.

V usage is TRBV2 and J usage is TRBJ2-1; D is ambiguous. Trimming shortened V by 8 bases and J by 4 bases, and 6 bases separated the two germline ends. Germline CDR1 SNHLY, CDR2 FYNNEI. The CDR3 spans 11 residues. This CDR3 is CASGIYNEQFF. The CDR3 DNA follows: TGTGCCAGCGGGATTTACAATGAGCAGTTCTTC.

This clone was recorded a few times. CDR3: CASSASGSRGRGYEQYF. The CDR3, as DNA: TGTGCCAGCAGTGCCTCAGGATCTCGAGGGAGGGGATACGAGCAGTACTTC. The chain has TRBV27 and TRBJ2-7, with TRBD2 identical over 7 bases. With V trimmed by 5 bases and J by 4 bases, 17 bases remained unmatched. This CDR3 is built from 17 residues. Germline V CDR1 and CDR2: MNHEY, SMNVEV (reference sequence).

The sample holds a few counts of this clone. V and J are TRBV5-4 and TRBJ1-3; no definite D call. The CDR3 contains 14 residues. Germline-derived CDR1 and CDR2 are SGHNT and YYREEE (reference sequence). The germline V and J ends were trimmed by 0 bases and 4 bases, with 8 bases remaining between them. CDR3 sequence reads: CASSLAGWGNTIYF. CDR3 sequence (DNA): TGTGCCAGCAGCTTGGCGGGTTGGGGAAACACCATATATTTT.

This clone was counted once. The chain uses TRBV5-1 and TRBJ2-1; D is undetermined. The germline V gene has CDR1 SGHRS and CDR2 YFSETQ. This CDR3 region has 13 residues. V shed 0 bases and J shed 5 bases, with 6 bases lying between them. The CDR3 loop is CASSLAANNEQFF. The DNA for the CDR3 is TGCGCCAGCAGCTTGGCGGCAAACAATGAGCAGTTCTTC.

The chain combines TRBV9 with TRBJ2-7; the D is unclear. V was shortened by 3 bases and J by 7 bases, with 8 bases between the two germline ends. Per germline, CDR1 SGDLS and CDR2 YYNGEE. The CDR3 is 11 residues long. CDR3 coding DNA: TGTGCCAGCAGCGATGAAGTGGAGCAGTACTTC. Translating it yields CASSDEVEQYF. The whole variable domain, remainder taken from reference TRBV9 and TRBJ2-7, is DSGVTQTPKHLITATGQRVTLRCSPRSGDLSVYWYQQSLDQGLQFLIQYYNGEERAKGNILERFSAQQFPDLHSELNLSSLELGDSALYFCASSDEVEQYFGPGTRLTVT.

The chain links TRBV7-2 to TRBJ2-1; the D gene is possibly TRBD1 (7 bases). V was clipped by 1 base and J by 15 bases, with 13 bases between them. Germline CDR1 reads SGHTA; CDR2 reads FQGNSA. The CDR3 is made up of 12 amino acids. CDR3 bases: TGTGCCAGCAGCTTAGAGGCGGAGGGGGCGTTCTTC. Translating gives CASSLEAEGAFF.

The chain carries TRBV10-1 and TRBJ2-1; 7 positions match TRBD2. The germline gives CDR1 WNHNN, CDR2 SYGVQD (reference sequence). V was pared by 2 bases and J by 6 bases, with 7 bases of the junction left unmatched. This CDR3 contains 15 residues. CDR3 nucleotide sequence: TGCGCCAGCAGTGAGGGACTAGTTTTTTTCAATGAGCAGTTCTTC. This translates into CASSEGLVFFNEQFF.

The rearrangement joins TRBV6-1 to TRBJ2-3; tentative D call: TRBD2 (5 bases). The V end was cut by 3 bases, the J end by 1 base, with 8 bases between. The CDR3 runs to 14 residues. The V gene's germline CDR1 is MNHNS and CDR2 SASEGT. CDR3 residues: CASSDPAGTDTQYF. CDR3 in DNA: TGTGCCAGCAGTGACCCAGCGGGCACAGATACGCAGTATTTT.

The chain combines TRBV7-6 with TRBJ2-2, with 14 bases that match TRBD2. CDR1 and CDR2 from the germline V gene are SGHVS and FNYEAQ. Trimming at V came to 3 bases and at J to 4 bases, leaving 7 bases not matched to a gene. CDR3 length: 18 residues. CDR3 nucleotides: TGTGCCAGCAGCTTTGGACTAGCGGGAGGCGGCAGCACCGGGGAGCTGTTTTTT. Protein sequence: CASSFGLAGGGSTGELFF.

CDR3 loop: CASGESGATNEKLFF. Here the CDR3 DNA reads TGTGCCAGCGGCGAGTCAGGGGCTACTAATGAAAAACTGTTTTTT. V is TRBV28 and J is TRBJ1-4, with a tentative D call TRBD1 (6 bases). Trimming removed 8 bases at V and 2 bases at J, with 15 bases between. CDR1 is MDHEN, CDR2 SYDVKM, per germline. The CDR3 consists of 15 residues.